This entry lists 26 T cell receptor beta chains sequenced from one sample in a study of shared clonotypes between healthy human individuals. Data came from immunoSEQ multiplex PCR; TCRdb stores just in-frame clones and leaves some out. The repertoire has a few million clones, around nine tenths of them found once; the top ten carry under 0.15%. Sequencing input: naive CD4+ T cells sorted from blood. Specified subset: CD45RA+ positively selected. These receptors all stem from a man between 18 and 35 years old in good health.

V is TRBV10-3 and J is TRBJ1-6, with 8 positions matching TRBD1. The CDR3 covers 14 residues. V lost 7 bases, J lost 6 bases, and 5 bases stayed unmatched. Germline lookup yields CDR1 ENHRY and CDR2 SYGVKD. This CDR3 reads CAIMGDRSNSPLHF. The CDR3 DNA follows: TGTGCCATCATGGGGGACAGGAGTAATTCACCCCTCCACTTT.

The chain uses TRBV25-1 and TRBJ1-3, with a tentative D call TRBD1 (5 bases). The germline gives CDR1 MGHDK, CDR2 SYGVNS. The V and J ends lost 6 bases and 0 bases respectively, with 9 bases between them. The CDR3 extends over 14 amino acids. DNA for the CDR3: TGTGCCAGCAGCGGGGGGGGCTCTGGAAACACCATATATTTT. It translates to CASSGGGSGNTIYF.

The chain uses TRBV6-6 and TRBJ1-5; 7 nucleotides match TRBD1. Trimming cost V 5 bases and J 7 bases; bases outside gene matches: 8. The germline gives CDR1 MNHNY, CDR2 SVGAGI (reference sequence). The CDR3 is 14 residues long. The CDR3 nucleotides read TGTGCCAGCAGTCCAGACAGGGTAGGACAGCCCCAGCATTTT. Its translation: CASSPDRVGQPQHF.

The table lists this clone with a count of one. The chain carries TRBV5-1 and TRBJ2-7; 16 bases align to TRBD2. Germline-derived CDR1 and CDR2 are SGHRS and YFSETQ. After removal of 4 bases from V and 1 base from J, the junction contained 5 bases not matched to a gene. The CDR3 runs to 17 residues. The CDR3 region has the DNA TGCGCCAGCAGCACGGGACTAGCGGGGGGGCCGTCCTACGAGCAGTACTTC. Its protein is CASSTGLAGGPSYEQYF.

This clone was counted a single time. The chain joins TRBV6-1 to TRBJ2-7; 9 nucleotides match TRBD2. The germline gives CDR1 MNHNS, CDR2 SASEGT. This CDR3 region has 15 residues. V lost 5 bases, J lost 4 bases, and 9 bases stayed unmatched. The CDR3 nucleotides are TGTGCCAGCAGTCGCGGAAGCGGGGGGATGTACGAGCAGTACTTC. Translation gives CASSRGSGGMYEQYF.

A word on this clone: Other nucleotide sequences in the sample specify the same CDR3. This chain links TRBV6-5 with TRBJ1-5, with D unresolved. Germline CDR1 and CDR2: MNHEY and SVGAGI. The V end lost 7 bases, the J end lost 1 base, and 8 bases lay between the germline ends. The CDR3 runs to 13 residues. Here the CDR3 DNA reads TGTGCCAGCAAACGGTCAAGCAATCAGCCCCAGCATTTT. Translation: CASKRSSNQPQHF.

The gene calls are TRBV27 and TRBJ1-6; D gene uncertain. V lost 5 bases and J 0 bases, leaving 14 bases between the germline ends. The germline V gene encodes CDR1 MNHEY and CDR2 SMNVEV (reference sequence). CDR3 size: 17 residues. The CDR3 nucleotides are TGTGCCAGCAGTCCTCGGGCGGGAAGCTCCTATAATTCACCCCTCCACTTT. As protein: CASSPRAGSSYNSPLHF.

This clone has just a few counts. V and J are TRBV4-2 and TRBJ2-2; 11 bases are shared with TRBD1. CDR1 is LGHNA and CDR2 is YNFKEQ in the germline V gene. The CDR3 is made up of 14 amino acids. Germline trimming cut 3 bases from V and 11 bases from J; bases unmatched to any gene: 5. The CDR3: CASSQVGQGAELFF. The CDR3 nucleotides read TGTGCCAGCAGCCAGGTTGGACAGGGGGCAGAGCTGTTTTTT.

The chain's CDR3 is CASLGQGPNQPQHF. CDR3 in DNA: TGTGCCAGTCTTGGACAGGGTCCGAATCAGCCCCAGCATTTT. The chain carries TRBV19 and TRBJ1-5; the match to TRBD1 covers 8 bases. This CDR3 spans 14 amino acids. The germline V gene encodes CDR1 LNHDA and CDR2 SQIVND (reference sequence). V was pared by 8 bases and J by 4 bases, with 7 bases of the junction left unmatched.

This rearrangement joins TRBV6-5 to TRBJ1-1; 7 bases align to TRBD1. The CDR3 spans 11 residues. Germline V CDR1 and CDR2: MNHEY, SVGAGI. CDR3 sequence (DNA): TGTGCATCCAACAGGGGCTCTGAAGCTTTCTTT. This gives the protein CASNRGSEAFF.

The rearrangement uses TRBV30 and TRBJ2-1; D gene unclear. V lost 0 bases, J lost 1 base, and 7 bases lay in between. In germline, CDR1 is GTSNPN, CDR2 SVGIG (reference sequence). This CDR3 is built from 14 residues. The CDR3 nucleotides are TGTGCCTGGAGTGTGGCAGGTTCCTACAATGAGCAGTTCTTC. Protein product: CAWSVAGSYNEQFF.

V usage is TRBV6-5 and J usage is TRBJ1-1; possible D gene TRBD1, 6 bases. Trimming left V 8 bases short and J 11 bases short, with 15 bases between. Germline CDR1 MNHEY, CDR2 SVGAGI. The CDR3 is made up of 11 amino acids. This CDR3 is CASVEGGSAFF. As DNA, the CDR3 is TGTGCCAGCGTAGAAGGGGGGTCTGCTTTCTTT.

This sequence joins TRBV7-4 and TRBJ2-1, with 9 bases that match TRBD2. Unmatched junction bases numbered 9, after V lost 5 bases and J lost 7 bases. CDR3 length: 15 residues. CDR1 and CDR2 (germline): SGHVT, SQSDAQ. CDR3: CASSHSGGGRNEQFF. The CDR3 DNA is TGTGCCAGCAGCCATAGCGGGGGAGGAAGGAATGAGCAGTTCTTC.

As regards this clone: The sample contains more than one DNA sequence encoding this CDR3. The chain has TRBV7-2 and TRBJ2-3, with no clear D. Per germline, CDR1 SGHTA and CDR2 FQGNSA. Trimming removed 3 bases at V and 6 bases at J, with 7 bases between. The CDR3 loop spans 12 amino acids. Written as DNA, the CDR3 is TGTGCCAGCAGCTTTGGGCCCGATACGCAGTATTTT. Its translation: CASSFGPDTQYF.

In this sample, this clone turned up many times. The same CDR3 is also encoded by other DNA sequences in this sample. V usage is TRBV5-1 and J usage is TRBJ1-1; D unresolved. Between the trimmed V and J ends, which lost 0 bases and 1 base, there was a span of 4 bases. CDR1 and CDR2 from the germline V gene are SGHRS and YFSETQ. The CDR3 extends over 13 amino acids. CDR3 loop: CASSLGGNTEAFF. The CDR3 coding sequence is TGCGCCAGCAGCTTGGGGGGGAACACTGAAGCTTTCTTT.

This clone was observed a few times. This CDR3 reads CAWSETRQAGDGYTF. CDR3 bases: TGTGCCTGGAGTGAAACTCGACAGGCGGGTGATGGCTACACCTTC. The chain carries TRBV30 and TRBJ1-2; possibly TRBD1 for D (6 bases). The CDR3 is 15 residues long. The ends were cut back, 1 base at V and 6 bases at J, with 18 bases in the middle. Germline values: CDR1 GTSNPN, CDR2 SVGIG (reference sequence).

The J gene is TRBJ2-7, the V gene TRBV5-1, with D possibly matching TRBD1 (6 bases). The CDR3 contains 15 residues. Germline CDR1 and CDR2: SGHRS and YFSETQ. V lost 1 base, J lost 7 bases, and 18 bases lay in between. CDR3 nucleotide sequence: TGCGCCAGCAGCTTGAGCAGGGGAGATATGGGGGAGCAGTACTTC. Its protein product is CASSLSRGDMGEQYF.

This clone was seen once. This sequence joins TRBV15 and TRBJ2-1; 9 nucleotides align to TRBD1. J was trimmed by 3 bases and V by 3 bases; bases with no gene match: 3. The CDR3 extends over 15 amino acids. Germline V gene lookup returns CDR1 LNHNV and CDR2 YYDKDF (reference sequence). CDR3 nucleotide sequence: TGTGCCACCAGCAGGGGACAGGGAGGCTACAATGAGCAGTTCTTC. Protein sequence: CATSRGQGGYNEQFF.

The chain recombines TRBV6-6 with TRBJ2-1, with D perhaps matching TRBD1 (6 bases). Trimming stripped 2 bases from V and 0 bases from J, with 11 bases between. The germline gives CDR1 MNHNY, CDR2 SVGAGI (reference sequence). The CDR3 length is 16 residues. The CDR3 nucleotides read TGTGCCAGCAGTTACCCAGGGGCTCTCTCCTACAATGAGCAGTTCTTC. This encodes CASSYPGALSYNEQFF.

On this clone itself: The same CDR3 can be traced to other DNA sequences in this sample. The chain uses TRBV4-1 and TRBJ2-5; tentative D call: TRBD1 (5 bases). V dropped 0 bases and J dropped 4 bases, with 9 bases sitting between them. In germline, CDR1 is MGHRA, CDR2 YSYEKL. The CDR3 runs 14 residues. CDR3 coding DNA: TGCGCCAGCAGCCAAGACCCAGGGCCAGAGACCCAGTACTTC. The encoded protein is CASSQDPGPETQYF.

The chain is built from TRBV27 and TRBJ1-4; no clear D gene. V was cut by 1 base and J by 5 bases, with 5 bases left in between. This CDR3 is 13 amino acids long. Germline V gives CDR1 MNHEY, CDR2 SMNVEV (reference sequence). CDR3 sequence (DNA): TGTGCCAGCAGTTTATTGTCAAATGAAAAACTGTTTTTT. It is translated as CASSLLSNEKLFF. Full variable domain (missing parts from reference TRBV27 and TRBJ1-4): EAQVTQNPRYLITVTGKKLTVTCSQNMNHEYMSWYRQDPGLGLRQIYYSMNVEVTDKGDVPEGYKVSRKEKRNFPLILESPSPNQTSLYFCASSLLSNEKLFFGSGTQLSVL.

In DNA form, the CDR3 reads TGTGCCAGCAGGACGGCGACTACCCAAGAGACCCAGTACTTC. Protein: CASRTATTQETQYF. This chain links TRBV2 with TRBJ2-5, with TRBD2 as a possible D gene (5 bases). This CDR3 has 14 amino acids. The V end lost 6 bases, the J end lost 1 base, and 12 bases lay between the germline ends. In germline, CDR1 is SNHLY, CDR2 FYNNEI.

The DNA for the CDR3 is TGTGCCAGCAGTGAAAACCTAGCGGGGGGCATCCAAGAGACCCAGTACTTC. Protein sequence: CASSENLAGGIQETQYF. The chain couples TRBV6-1 to TRBJ2-5, with 11 bases matching TRBD2. CDR3 length: 17 residues. Germline V gives CDR1 MNHNS, CDR2 SASEGT. The V gene end was trimmed by 2 bases and the J gene end by 1 base; junction bases not matched to a gene: 6.

Regarding this clone: Other DNA sequences within the sample encode an identical CDR3. The chain uses TRBV5-1 and TRBJ2-2; no definite D call. The CDR3 sequence is 14 residues long. The germline V gene has CDR1 SGHRS and CDR2 YFSETQ. V was cut by 3 bases and J by 4 bases, with 10 bases left in between. The CDR3 protein is CASSSQGSTGELFF. The CDR3 region has the DNA TGCGCCAGCAGCTCACAAGGGTCCACCGGGGAGCTGTTTTTT.

This chain links TRBV7-2 with TRBJ2-1, with 12 bases aligning to TRBD1. This CDR3 comprises 15 residues. CDR1 and CDR2 from the germline V gene are SGHTA and FQGNSA. Losses at the gene ends were 5 bases for V and 8 bases for J; bases not matched to a gene: 7. CDR3 DNA sequence: TGTGCCAGCAGCCTCCGGGACAGGGGGCTCGATGAGCAGTTCTTC. It yields the protein CASSLRDRGLDEQFF.

The CDR3 DNA is TGTGCCTGGAGTCGGACTAGCGGGGGGCGGTCCCACAATGAGCAGTTCTTC. As protein: CAWSRTSGGRSHNEQFF. This chain joins TRBV30 and TRBJ2-1, with 14 positions matching TRBD2. The CDR3 totals 17 residues. V trimming: 2 bases; J trimming: 5 bases; junction bases outside the gene matches: 8. In germline, CDR1 is GTSNPN, CDR2 SVGIG (reference sequence).